This is a list of T cell receptor beta chains from one sample in a study of T cell responses to AZD1222 COVID-19 vaccine. Using immunoSEQ multiplex PCR, the repertoire was profiled, and TCRdb retains in-frame clones only, with some absent. Found here are fewer than 150,000 clones, 75% to 90% of them singletons; the top ten hold approximately 7.1%. The sample in question was peripheral blood, obtained 28 days after the second AZD1222 dose. The receptors were gathered from an adult who received the AZD1222 COVID-19 vaccine. CDR3s include the opening cysteine and the closing phenylalanine or tryptophan. The order of the fields is J gene, clone size, V gene, D gene, CDR3 DNA, CDR3 protein. D genes are given only for firm matches. Not all rows give a size; the values are once, few, many and, for expanded clones, a class.

J gene: TRBJ2-3
clone size: NA
V gene: TRBV6-5
D gene: NA
CDR3 DNA: TGTGCCAGCAGAGAGACGGGACATAACACAGATACGCAGTATTTT
CDR3 protein: CASRETGHNTDTQYF

J gene: TRBJ2-2
clone size: NA
V gene: TRBV24-1
D gene: NA
CDR3 DNA: TGTGCCACCAGTGCCAAGCGGGTCCGGACCGGGGAGCTGTTTTTT
CDR3 protein: CATSAKRVRTGELFF

J gene: TRBJ2-7
clone size: NA
V gene: TRBV7-8
D gene: TRBD1
CDR3 DNA: TGTGCCAGCAGCGCATCCAGGGGGCCGGCGTCGTCTAAATCCTACGAGCAGTACTTC
CDR3 protein: CASSASRGPASSKSYEQYF

J gene: TRBJ1-2
clone size: NA
V gene: TRBV6-2/TRBV6-3
D gene: NA
CDR3 DNA: TGTGCCAGCAGTCAAGCGGGGGGGCACTATGGCTACACCTTC
CDR3 protein: CASSQAGGHYGYTF

J gene: TRBJ2-4
clone size: NA
V gene: TRBV15
D gene: TRBD2
CDR3 DNA: TGTGCCACCAGCAGAGATTGGGTTTTGGGGGGGAACATTCAGTACTTC
CDR3 protein: CATSRDWVLGGNIQYF

J gene: TRBJ1-5
clone size: NA
V gene: TRBV4-2
D gene: NA
CDR3 DNA: TGTGCCAGCAGCCCGAAACTTGGCAATCAGCCCCAGCATTTT
CDR3 protein: CASSPKLGNQPQHF

J gene: TRBJ2-7
clone size: NA
V gene: TRBV18
D gene: NA
CDR3 DNA: TGTGCCAGCTCCGAGGCCGGGGGCCAGGGCTACGAGCAGTACTTC
CDR3 protein: CASSEAGGQGYEQYF

J gene: TRBJ2-7
clone size: once
V gene: TRBV5-1
D gene: NA
CDR3 DNA: TGCGCCAGCAGCTGGGGGAAAGGTGGCTACGAGCAGTACTTC
CDR3 protein: CASSWGKGGYEQYF

J gene: TRBJ1-4
clone size: once
V gene: TRBV5-4
D gene: NA
CDR3 DNA: TGTGCCAGCAGTAATGGTCAGATTAATGAAAAACTGTTTTTT
CDR3 protein: CASSNGQINEKLFF

J gene: TRBJ1-3
clone size: once
V gene: TRBV19
D gene: TRBD1
CDR3 DNA: TGTGCCAGTAGTATAACAGGGGTTGGTTCTGGAAACACCATATATTTT
CDR3 protein: CASSITGVGSGNTIYF

J gene: TRBJ2-7
clone size: NA
V gene: TRBV11-3
D gene: TRBD1
CDR3 DNA: TGTGCCAGCAGTTTCGACAGGGTTGGCTCCTACGAGCAGTACTTC
CDR3 protein: CASSFDRVGSYEQYF

J gene: TRBJ1-5
clone size: once
V gene: TRBV6-5
D gene: NA
CDR3 DNA: TGTGCCAGCAGGGATGATGGGACACCCAATCAGCCCCAGCATTTT
CDR3 protein: CASRDDGTPNQPQHF

J gene: TRBJ1-5
clone size: NA
V gene: TRBV6-5
D gene: TRBD1
CDR3 DNA: TGTGCCAGCAAAGAACAGGGGCCCGCGGGTCAGCCCCAGCATTTT
CDR3 protein: CASKEQGPAGQPQHF

J gene: TRBJ2-3
clone size: NA
V gene: TRBV28
D gene: NA
CDR3 DNA: TGTGCCAGCAGTTTAACAGGGTGGGGGGATACGCAGTATTTT
CDR3 protein: CASSLTGWGDTQYF

J gene: TRBJ2-4
clone size: NA
V gene: TRBV28
D gene: TRBD1
CDR3 DNA: TGTGCCAGCGGGGACCGGGACAGGGGGTACTTC
CDR3 protein: CASGDRDRGYF

J gene: TRBJ2-1
clone size: NA
V gene: TRBV11-3
D gene: NA
CDR3 DNA: TGTGCCAGCAGCTTAGCCCATCATGAGCAGTTCTTC
CDR3 protein: CASSLAHHEQFF

J gene: TRBJ1-2
clone size: NA
V gene: TRBV28
D gene: NA
CDR3 DNA: TGTGCCAGCGGGTCACATCAGACCCGTTACACCTTC
CDR3 protein: CASGSHQTRYTF

J gene: TRBJ2-7
clone size: NA
V gene: TRBV9
D gene: NA
CDR3 DNA: TGTGCCAGCAGCGCCGGAGGCGAGCAGTACTTC
CDR3 protein: CASSAGGEQYF

J gene: TRBJ2-7
clone size: NA
V gene: TRBV10-3
D gene: NA
CDR3 DNA: TGTGCCATCAGTGAGCCCAACTACGAGCAGTACTTC
CDR3 protein: CAISEPNYEQYF

J gene: TRBJ1-5
clone size: NA
V gene: TRBV11-2
D gene: NA
CDR3 DNA: TGTGCCAGCAGCTTATGGCCGGGTAATCAGCCCCAGCATTTT
CDR3 protein: CASSLWPGNQPQHF

J gene: TRBJ2-5
clone size: NA
V gene: TRBV5-1
D gene: TRBD2
CDR3 DNA: TGCGCCAGCAGCCCCGGAGGCAGAAAGGGAGGGAAGGAGACCCAGTACTTC
CDR3 protein: CASSPGGRKGGKETQYF

J gene: TRBJ1-6
clone size: NA
V gene: TRBV3-1/TRBV3-2
D gene: TRBD1
CDR3 DNA: TGTGCCAGCAGCCCGGATCAGGGGGGAACCCTCCACTTT
CDR3 protein: CASSPDQGGTLHF

J gene: TRBJ2-7
clone size: NA
V gene: TRBV7-9
D gene: TRBD2
CDR3 DNA: TGTGCCAGCAGCTTAGCACTAGCGGGAGAGTTCTACGAGCAGTACTTC
CDR3 protein: CASSLALAGEFYEQYF

J gene: TRBJ2-3
clone size: NA
V gene: TRBV7-8
D gene: TRBD2
CDR3 DNA: TGTGCCAGCAGCTCACCCCAGAGGACTAGGGGTAATACGCAGTATTTT
CDR3 protein: CASSSPQRTRGNTQYF

J gene: TRBJ1-6
clone size: NA
V gene: TRBV5-1
D gene: TRBD1
CDR3 DNA: TGCGCCAGCAGCTCGGACAGGGGGTCCTATAATTCACCCCTCCACTTT
CDR3 protein: CASSSDRGSYNSPLHF

J gene: TRBJ2-1
clone size: few
V gene: TRBV5-8
D gene: NA
CDR3 DNA: TGTGCCAGCAGCCTCGTACGTGAGCAGTTCTTC
CDR3 protein: CASSLVREQFF